These T cell receptor beta chains were read from a single sample in a study of cytomegalovirus exposure and HLA in healthy donors. Profiling relied on immunoSEQ multiplex PCR, and the TCRdb table lists in-frame clones only, not all of them. The sample records about 200,000 clones, roughly 13% being singletons. Sequenced input: PBMCs. Receptors originate from a man between 50 and 59 years old in good health and CMV-seropositive. Each CDR3 is given with its conserved first and last residue. The order of the fields is D gene, V gene, clone size, J gene, CDR3 length, CDR3 DNA, CDR3 protein. The D gene is left open where the match is weak. Clone size is stated in some rows and not others, as once, few, many or a class when expanded.

TRBD1	TRBV7-2	-	TRBJ2-2	16	TGTGCCAGCAGCTTATCCGGGACAGGGAGGGCCGGGGAGCTGTTTTTT	CASSLSGTGRAGELFF
-	TRBV9	-	TRBJ2-7	17	TGTGCCAGCAGCGTAGCGGGGGTGGGGACAGATCCCTACGAGCAGTACTTC	CASSVAGVGTDPYEQYF
-	TRBV7-6	many	TRBJ1-6	14	TGTGCCACCCACGGACCAGGGTTGGACTCACCCCTCCACTTT	CATHGPGLDSPLHF
-	TRBV27	few	TRBJ1-5	15	TGTGCCAGCAGTTTATCGCGGGGCCTCAATCAGCCCCAGCATTTT	CASSLSRGLNQPQHF
-	TRBV5-4	-	TRBJ2-3	14	TGTGCCAGCAGCTCACGGGTCCATACAGATACGCAGTATTTT	CASSSRVHTDTQYF
TRBD1	TRBV7-2	-	TRBJ2-3	13	TGTGCCAGCAGCCAATCACAGGGGGTGACGCAGTATTTT	CASSQSQGVTQYF
-	TRBV14	few	TRBJ2-2	15	TGTGCCAGCAGCCAAGACTGGGGCAGTGCCGGGGAGCTGTTTTTT	CASSQDWGSAGELFF
-	TRBV11-2	few	TRBJ1-4	14	TGTGCCAGCAGCGCCCGGGACATGAGTGAAAAACTGTTTTTT	CASSARDMSEKLFF
TRBD1	TRBV7-2	few	TRBJ2-5	15	TGTGCCAGCAGATACACCGGGACAGGGGGAGAGACCCAGTACTTC	CASRYTGTGGETQYF
TRBD1	TRBV7-8	few	TRBJ2-5	16	TGTGCCAGCAGCCCAAGGGGGCTTGGCCGACAAGAGACCCAGTACTTC	CASSPRGLGRQETQYF
TRBD2	TRBV4-2	few	TRBJ2-2	19	TGTGCCAGCAGCCATCCGGGACTAGCGGGGGGGCGGAGCACCGGGGAGCTGTTTTTT	CASSHPGLAGGRSTGELFF
TRBD1	TRBV30	few	TRBJ2-7	12	TGTGCCTGGAGCCCACAGGGGTACGAGCAGTACTTC	CAWSPQGYEQYF
-	TRBV6-5	few	TRBJ1-5	15	TGTGCCAGCAGCCCAGGTTCCTCCAGGGCTCAGCCCCAGCATTTT	CASSPGSSRAQPQHF
TRBD2	TRBV9	-	TRBJ2-5	16	TGTGCCAGCAGCGTAGGAGCGGGGGGGCAGGTGGAGACCCAGTACTTC	CASSVGAGGQVETQYF
-	TRBV7-2	-	TRBJ2-7	14	TGTGCCAGCAGCTTGGGGCCATTCAACTACGAGCAGTACTTC	CASSLGPFNYEQYF